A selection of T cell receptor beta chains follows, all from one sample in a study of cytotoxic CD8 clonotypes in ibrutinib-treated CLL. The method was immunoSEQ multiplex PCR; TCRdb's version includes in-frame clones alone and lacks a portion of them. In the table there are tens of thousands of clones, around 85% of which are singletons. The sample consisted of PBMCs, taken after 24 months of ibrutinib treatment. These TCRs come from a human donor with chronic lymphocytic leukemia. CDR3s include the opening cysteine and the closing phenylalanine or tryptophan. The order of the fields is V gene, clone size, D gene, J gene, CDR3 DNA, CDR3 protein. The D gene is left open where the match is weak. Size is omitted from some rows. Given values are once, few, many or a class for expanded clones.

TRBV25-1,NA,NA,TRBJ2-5,TGTGCCAGCAGTGGACCCGCGGAGACCCAGTACTTC,CASSGPAETQYF
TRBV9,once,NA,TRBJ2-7,TGTGCCAGCAGCGCTGGGGACGGGACTGACGAGCAGTACTTC,CASSAGDGTDEQYF
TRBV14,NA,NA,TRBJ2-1,TGTGCCAGCAGCCAATCTGGGGGGGCAATGGAGTTCTTC,CASSQSGGAMEFF
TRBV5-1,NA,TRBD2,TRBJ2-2,TGCGCCAGCAGCTTGGGAGCGGGGCTCGCCGGGGAGCTGTTTTTT,CASSLGAGLAGELFF
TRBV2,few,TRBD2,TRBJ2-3,TGTGCCAGCACCTTGGGACTAGTTGCAACAGATACGCAGTATTTT,CASTLGLVATDTQYF
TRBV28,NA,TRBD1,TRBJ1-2,TGTGCCAGCAGTCCGACAGGGCTGGGAAATGGCTACACCTTC,CASSPTGLGNGYTF
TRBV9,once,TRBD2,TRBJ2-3,TGTGCCAGCAGCCTCACGGGGGGGCCAGATACGCAGTATTTT,CASSLTGGPDTQYF
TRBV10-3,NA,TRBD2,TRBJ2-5,TGTGCCATCAGTGACGGGCGGGAGGCCCAGTACTTC,CAISDGREAQYF
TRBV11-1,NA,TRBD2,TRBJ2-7,TGTGCCAGCAGCTTTGGACTAGCCTACGAGCAGTACTTC,CASSFGLAYEQYF
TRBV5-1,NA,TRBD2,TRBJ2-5,TGCGCCAGCAGCGAGTTACCGGGGGGGGCCGGAGAGACCCAGTACTTC,CASSELPGGAGETQYF
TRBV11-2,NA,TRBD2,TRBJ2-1,TGTGCCAGCAGCCCGGGACTAGCGGACAATGAGCAGTTCTTC,CASSPGLADNEQFF
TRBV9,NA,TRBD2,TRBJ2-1,TGTGCCAGCACCCCGACCGCTACAGCGGGGGGTAACAATGAGCAGTTCTTC,CASTPTATAGGNNEQFF
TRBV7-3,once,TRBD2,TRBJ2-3,TGTGCCAGCAGCTTAAAAGCCCTAGCGGGAGGCACAGATACGCAGTATTTT,CASSLKALAGGTDTQYF
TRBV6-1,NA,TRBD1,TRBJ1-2,TGCGCCAGCAGTGAAGGGAGACAGGGGTTGGTTTATGGCTACACCTTC,CASSEGRQGLVYGYTF
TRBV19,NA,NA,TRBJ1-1,TGTGCCACTTCAACCAGGAGGCAGCTAACGAACACTGAAGCTTTCTTT,CATSTRRQLTNTEAFF
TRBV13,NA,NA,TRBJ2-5,TGTGCCAGCAAAAGGGCCTATATCGAGACCCAGTACTTC,CASKRAYIETQYF
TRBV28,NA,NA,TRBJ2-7,TGTGCCAGCAGTTCCTATTGGGGCAGGAGGGGTCTCTACGAGCAGTACTTC,CASSSYWGRRGLYEQYF
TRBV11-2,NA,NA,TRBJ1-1,TGTGCCAGCAGCTTGGACGGAGTAGAGGCTTTCTTT,CASSLDGVEAFF
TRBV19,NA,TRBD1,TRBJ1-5,TGTGCCAGTAGTGGGGGACAGATATTTTCGCAGCCCCAGCATTTT,CASSGGQIFSQPQHF
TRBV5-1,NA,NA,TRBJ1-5,TGCGCCAGCAGCTTGGACGGCATCTCCAATCAGCCCCAGCATTTT,CASSLDGISNQPQHF
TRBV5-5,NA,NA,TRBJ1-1,TGTGCCAGCAGCCACGGGCCCTACCCCCCTGAAGCTTTCTTT,CASSHGPYPPEAFF
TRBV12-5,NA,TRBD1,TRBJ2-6,TGTGCTAGTGGTTTGGTATCGGTGACAGGGAGTCGCTCTGGGGCCAACGTCCTGACTTTC,CASGLVSVTGSRSGANVLTF
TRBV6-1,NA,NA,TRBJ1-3,TGTGCCAGCAGTGGCCAGCAGATTGGATCTGGAAACACCATATATTTT,CASSGQQIGSGNTIYF
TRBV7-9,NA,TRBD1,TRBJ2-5,TGTGCCAGCAGCACGGGACAGGGGGAAGAGACCCAGTACTTC,CASSTGQGEETQYF
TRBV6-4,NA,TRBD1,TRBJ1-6,TGTGCCAGCAGTGACTCGAACAGGGGGGATTCACCCCTCCACTTT,CASSDSNRGDSPLHF
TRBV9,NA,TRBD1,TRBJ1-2,TGTGCCAGCAGCGTGGGAAGGCTAGGGGACAGGGCTAACTATGGCTACACCTTC,CASSVGRLGDRANYGYTF
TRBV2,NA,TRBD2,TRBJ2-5,TGTGCCAGCAGTGTTCTGGGACTAGCGGCAGAGACCCAGTACTTC,CASSVLGLAAETQYF
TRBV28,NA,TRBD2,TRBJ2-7,TGTGCCAGCAGTTCCCCTCTTCTTGCTAGATGGGACGGTGGGAGGGACGAGCAGTACTTC,CASSSPLLARWDGGRDEQYF
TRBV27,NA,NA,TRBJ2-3,TGTGCCAGCAGCCCTGATGTAACCACAGATACGCAGTATTTT,CASSPDVTTDTQYF